What follows are 4 T cell receptor beta chains derived from one specimen sequenced in a study of blood T cells in healthy people across ages (dated by TCRdb to 2015 to 2017). Libraries came from 5' RACE. Sequencing was performed on an Illumina HiSeq 2500. A second about 7 to 12 cycle PCR used a sample-barcoded 5' primer and a J-beta primer mix. TCRdb handled the public reads itself, with Q25 trimming in fastp and clone calling in MiXCR, and kept productive beta chains. Rows merge per CDR3 protein into single entries with the most common DNA and genes. This sample has 550,000 to 700,000 distinct CDR3 sequences in its table, and roughly a quarter of those were observed once. About 18% of the sample lies in the top ten. Sequencing was carried out using blood. The receptors shown here come from a woman in her 70s in good health.

Concerning this clonotype itself: The germline gene is not matched at one end of the junction; a read error may be the cause. V and J are TRBV5-1 and TRBJ1-1; D ambiguous. This CDR3 is built from 15 residues. Germline V gene data show CDR1 as SGHRS and CDR2 as YFSETQ. CDR3 DNA: TGTGCCAGCAGCTTAGCGGGAGGGTTGAACACTGAAGCTTTCTTT. It encodes CASSLAGGLNTEAFF. The full variable domain, its missing parts supplied by reference TRBV5-1 and TRBJ1-1, is KAGVTQTPRYLIKTRGQQVTLSCSPISGHRSVSWYQQTPGQGLQFLFEYFSETQRNKGNFPGRFSGRQFSNSRSEMNVSTLELGDSALYLCASSLAGGLNTEAFFGQGTRLTVV.

The chain joins TRBV27 to TRBJ1-1; 10 bases fit TRBD1. Trimming cost V 4 bases and J 0 bases; bases outside gene matches: 8. The CDR3 runs 17 residues. Germline CDR1 reads MNHEY; CDR2 reads SMNVEV (reference sequence). CDR3 sequence reads: CASSWRDRGRMNTEAFF. The DNA of the CDR3 is TGTGCCAGCAGTTGGAGGGACAGGGGACGCATGAACACTGAAGCTTTCTTT.

This clonotype was found once. The chain employs TRBV5-1 and TRBJ2-2, with no clear D. The length of the CDR3 is 15 residues. The germline gives CDR1 SGHRS, CDR2 YFSETQ. V lost 1 base and J lost 6, with 13 bases in between. The CDR3 sequence: CASSLNTPQAGELFF. In DNA form, the CDR3 reads TGCGCCAGCAGCTTGAATACACCACAAGCCGGGGAGCTGTTTTTT.

The chain employs TRBV11-2 and TRBJ1-1; D is unresolved. V was clipped by 7 bases and J by 3 bases, with 9 bases between them. The germline V gene has CDR1 SGHAT and CDR2 FQNNGV. There are 12 residues in the CDR3. The CDR3 bases are TGTGCCAGCAACTGGGGAGACACTGAAGCTTTCTTT. This gives the protein CASNWGDTEAFF.